These 27 T cell receptor beta chains came from one sample sequenced in a study of CD8 T cells in ankylosing spondylitis. One entry per CDR3 protein results from TCRdb running MiXCR on the 5' RACE reads. The sample records over 600,000 distinct CDR3 sequences, around 20% being singletons. Findings and caveats of the study: Characteristic, it appeared, of ankylosing spondylitis blood was a TCR beta motif of about eight highly homologous variants.

No antigen has been identified for these receptors. The specimen sequenced was blood, either unsorted or a sorted T cell fraction (not recorded which). These receptors were obtained from a male donor with ankylosing spondylitis.

The chain couples TRBV6-5 to TRBJ1-1, with D tentatively TRBD1 (5 bases). CDR1 is MNHEY, CDR2 SVGAGI, per germline. CDR3 length: 15 amino acids. With 0 bases removed from V and 1 base from J, the gap between germline ends came to 9 bases. Here the CDR3 DNA reads TGTGCCAGCAGTTACTCACAGGCTCAGAACACTGAAGCTTTCTTT. This encodes CASSYSQAQNTEAFF.

The V gene is TRBV7-2, the J gene TRBJ1-5; 8 bases map to TRBD1. This CDR3 comprises 15 residues. Germline V gene sequence: CDR1 SGHTA, CDR2 FQGNSA. V lost 6 bases and J lost 1; bases outside the gene matches: 5. The CDR3, as DNA: TGTGCCAGCAGAAATAGACAGGGGAGCAATCAGCCCCAGCATTTT. Translated: CASRNRQGSNQPQHF. Full variable domain (outside the CDR3, taken from reference TRBV7-2 and TRBJ1-5): GAGVSQSPSNKVTEKGKDVELRCDPISGHTALYWYRQSLGQGLEFLIYFQGNSAPDKSGLPSDRFSAERTGGSVSTLTIQRTQQEDSAVYLCASRNRQGSNQPQHFGDGTRLSIL.

The sample holds a few counts of this clonotype. The chain has TRBV5-1 and TRBJ2-2, with D tentatively TRBD1 or TRBD2 (6 bases each). The germline CDR1 and CDR2 sequences are SGHRS and YFSETQ. The CDR3 runs to 14 residues. V lost 2 bases and J lost 5, with 10 bases in between. CDR3 sequence (DNA): TGCGCCAGCAGCTTTACAGGGACTACCGGGGAGCTGTTTTTT. It encodes CASSFTGTTGELFF.

Only one count was recorded for this clonotype. This sequence joins TRBV20-1 and TRBJ1-1; D remains ambiguous. Germline lookup yields CDR1 DFQATT and CDR2 SNEGSKA (reference sequence). There are 12 residues in the CDR3. V dropped 0 bases and J dropped 9 bases, with 11 bases sitting between them. CDR3 protein: CSARDRTLKAFF. The CDR3, as DNA: TGCAGTGCTAGAGATCGTACCTTGAAAGCTTTCTTT.

This chain connects TRBV4-1 to TRBJ1-2; D might be TRBD1 (6 bases). Germline-derived CDR1 and CDR2 are MGHRA and YSYEKL. V was trimmed by 0 bases and J by 0 bases, leaving 11 bases between them. The CDR3 extends over 16 amino acids. CDR3 in amino acids: CASSQDLRGPNYGYTF. CDR3 sequence (DNA): TGCGCCAGCAGCCAAGATCTTCGGGGGCCTAACTATGGCTACACCTTC.

Turning to this clonotype: Relative to the germline gene, one junction end is altered; a read error may explain this. The chain carries TRBV7-9 and TRBJ1-1; D is perhaps TRBD1 (5 bases). Germline CDR1 SEHNR, CDR2 FQNEAQ (reference sequence). The CDR3 sequence is 13 residues long. This CDR3 reads CASNLVLDTEVFF. The CDR3 nucleotides read TGTGCCAGCAACCTCGTACTGGACACTGAAGTTTTCTTT.

V usage is TRBV4-1 and J usage is TRBJ2-5, with D unresolved. Trimming removed 0 bases from V and 9 bases from J, with 17 bases in between. Germline V lookup: CDR1 MGHRA, CDR2 YSYEKL. This CDR3 has 15 amino acids. CDR3 sequence: CASSQDVGPSEAQYF. CDR3 bases: TGCGCCAGCAGCCAAGATGTCGGACCATCTGAGGCCCAGTACTTC.

The genes are TRBV7-6 and TRBJ1-1, with D perhaps matching TRBD1 (5 bases). In germline, CDR1 is SGHVS, CDR2 FNYEAQ. V shed 7 bases and J shed 3 bases, with 12 bases lying between them. The CDR3 is 13 residues long. As DNA, the CDR3 is TGTGCCAGCATCTCCGGGACCGACACTGAAGCTTTCTTT. The encoded protein is CASISGTDTEAFF.

The count of this clonotype is one. The V call is TRBV2, the J call TRBJ2-4, with 8 bases matching TRBD1. V was clipped by 6 bases and J by 2 bases; unmatched bases: 9. Germline V gene sequence: CDR1 SNHLY, CDR2 FYNNEI. The CDR3 covers 16 residues. DNA of the CDR3: TGTGCCAGCAGCCTGGACAGGGATAGTTCCAAAAACATTCAGTACTTC. Translation: CASSLDRDSSKNIQYF.

This clonotype was seen a handful of times. This sequence joins TRBV27 and TRBJ1-5; possibly TRBD1 for D (6 bases). The CDR3 totals 14 residues. V shed 6 bases and J shed 6 bases, with 15 bases lying between them. Germline lookup yields CDR1 MNHEY and CDR2 SMNVEV (reference sequence). This chain's CDR3 is CASRPGVKRQPQHF. In nucleotides, the CDR3 is TGTGCCAGCAGGCCAGGGGTAAAACGTCAGCCCCAGCATTTT.

The sample holds a few counts of this clonotype. V is TRBV20-1 and J is TRBJ2-1, with D possibly being TRBD2 (5 bases). V lost 2 bases and J 5 bases, leaving 16 bases between the germline ends. CDR1 DFQATT and CDR2 SNEGSKA come from the germline V gene (reference sequence). The CDR3 loop spans 15 amino acids. The CDR3 nucleotides read TGCAGTGCTAGACCCGGTCTCCGTAGCGACAATGAGCAGTTCTTC. This codes for CSARPGLRSDNEQFF.

This clonotype was seen at least ten times. V gene TRBV12-3 or TRBV12-4 combines with J gene TRBJ2-7, with D uncertain. Trimming shortened V by 6 bases and J by 6 bases, and 9 bases separated the two germline ends. The CDR3 consists of 11 residues. CDR3 region: CASRRAGEQYF. In DNA, the CDR3 is TGTGCCAGCAGACGGGCTGGCGAGCAGTACTTC.

In its sample, this clonotype was seen a few times. The chain joins TRBV5-4 to TRBJ2-7, with a tentative D call TRBD2 (5 bases). The CDR3 totals 15 residues. Per germline, CDR1 SGHNT and CDR2 YYREEE (reference sequence). V lost 0 bases and J 0 bases, leaving 10 bases between the germline ends. The CDR3: CASSLEIASSYEQYF. In nucleotides, the CDR3 is TGTGCCAGCAGCTTGGAGATAGCGAGCTCCTACGAGCAGTACTTC.

This clonotype was found a few times. The rearrangement uses TRBV11-2 and TRBJ2-7; 7 nucleotides line up with TRBD2. Germline CDR1 is SGHAT and CDR2 is FQNNGV. The CDR3 totals 20 residues. V lost 3 bases and J lost 1; bases outside the gene matches: 21. The CDR3 loop reads CASSFRRRENKHNHSYEQYF. In DNA form, the CDR3 reads TGTGCCAGCAGCTTTAGGAGGCGGGAGAATAAACACAACCATTCCTACGAGCAGTACTTC.

This clonotype showed up just a few times. The gene calls are TRBV5-1 and TRBJ2-7; D uncertain. CDR3 length: 13 residues. V lost 4 bases to trimming and J lost 2 bases, with 10 bases between them. CDR1 and CDR2 (germline): SGHRS, YFSETQ. CDR3 coding DNA: TGCGCCAGCAGCGCGGAGCGAGCCTACGAGCAGTACTTC. This gives the protein CASSAERAYEQYF. Drawing the rest from reference TRBV5-1 and TRBJ2-7, the complete variable domain is KAGVTQTPRYLIKTRGQQVTLSCSPISGHRSVSWYQQTPGQGLQFLFEYFSETQRNKGNFPGRFSGRQFSNSRSEMNVSTLELGDSALYLCASSAERAYEQYFGPGTRLTVT.

The V and J genes are TRBV5-6 and TRBJ2-5, with 7 positions matching TRBD1. The germline CDR1 and CDR2 sequences are SGHDT and YYEEEE. V lost 4 bases to trimming and J lost 2 bases; unmatched junction nucleotides: 11. The CDR3 has 16 residues. CDR3 sequence: CASSLRQGWGQETQYF. The CDR3 DNA follows: TGTGCCAGCAGCCTCCGACAGGGATGGGGACAAGAGACCCAGTACTTC.

In this sample, this clonotype turned up a few times. V usage is TRBV6-2 or TRBV6-3 and J usage is TRBJ1-5; a possible D gene is TRBD1 (6 bases). There are 14 residues in the CDR3. Trimming shortened V by 5 bases and J by 6 bases, and 14 bases separated the two germline ends. Germline V gene sequence: CDR1 MNHEY, CDR2 SVGEGT. The CDR3 sequence is CASSPPGGSQPQHF. The CDR3 region has the DNA TGTGCCAGCAGTCCTCCCGGGGGCTCTCAGCCCCAGCATTTT.

This chain uses TRBV7-8 with TRBJ2-1; TRBD2 aligns across 8 bases. This CDR3 region has 13 residues. The V gene's germline CDR1 is SGHVS and CDR2 FQNEAQ. The junction had 3 bases not matched to a gene; V was cut back by 7 bases and J by 4 bases. The CDR3 protein is CASTGGEYNEQFF. Here the CDR3 DNA reads TGTGCCAGCACGGGGGGGGAATACAATGAGCAGTTCTTC.

The sample holds many counts of this clonotype. The rearrangement joins TRBV5-1 to TRBJ2-2, with D perhaps matching TRBD1 (6 bases). The V gene's germline CDR1 is SGHRS and CDR2 YFSETQ. The CDR3 extends over 14 amino acids. V was pared by 4 bases and J by 4 bases, with 11 bases between. In nucleotides, the CDR3 is TGCGCCAGCAGCCCAACAGGGAGCACCGGGGAGCTGTTTTTT. This gives the protein CASSPTGSTGELFF. Using reference TRBV5-1 and TRBJ2-2 for the parts outside the CDR3, the full variable domain is KAGVTQTPRYLIKTRGQQVTLSCSPISGHRSVSWYQQTPGQGLQFLFEYFSETQRNKGNFPGRFSGRQFSNSRSEMNVSTLELGDSALYLCASSPTGSTGELFFGEGSRLTVL.

The count of this clonotype is one. This rearrangement joins TRBV20-1 to TRBJ1-5, with TRBD1 matching over 7 bases. CDR3 size: 10 residues. J was trimmed by 7 bases and V by 6 bases; bases with no gene match: 0. Looked up from germline, CDR1 is DFQATT and CDR2 is SNEGSKA (reference sequence). The CDR3 loop is CSAGQQPQHF. The CDR3 DNA reads TGCAGTGCGGGACAGCAGCCCCAGCATTTT.

This clonotype was observed at least ten times. The chain recombines TRBV4-2 with TRBJ2-5; D is perhaps TRBD2 (6 bases). Trimming took off 1 base at V and 1 base at J, with 10 bases between the two ends. The CDR3 has 15 amino acids. The germline V gene encodes CDR1 LGHNA and CDR2 YNFKEQ. The CDR3 loop is CASSQVRGSQETQYF. The CDR3 DNA reads TGTGCCAGCAGCCAAGTGCGGGGAAGCCAAGAGACCCAGTACTTC.

This clonotype was picked up a small number of times. The chain couples TRBV5-5 to TRBJ1-2, with 7 bases fitting TRBD1. The CDR3 has 14 residues. The V segment lost 3 bases and the J segment 0 bases; nucleotides outside the gene matches: 2. CDR1 and CDR2 (germline): SGHKS, YYEKEE (reference sequence). The CDR3 spells CASSYGQANYGYTF. Written as DNA, the CDR3 is TGTGCCAGCAGCTACGGACAGGCTAACTATGGCTACACCTTC.

The CDR3 here is CASSSGPESREQYF. The CDR3 region has the DNA TGTGCCAGCAGCTCCGGACCCGAGTCTCGCGAGCAGTACTTC. The chain recombines TRBV5-6 with TRBJ2-7; D gene unclear. Trimming left V 3 bases short and J 6 bases short, with 16 bases between. The germline CDR1 and CDR2 sequences are SGHDT and YYEEEE. The CDR3 totals 14 residues.

This clonotype was observed a handful of times. This chain joins TRBV12-3 or TRBV12-4 and TRBJ2-7; D remains ambiguous. This CDR3 comprises 14 residues. The ends were cut back, 3 bases at V and 0 bases at J, with 9 bases in the middle. The CDR3 here is CASSFPLVSYEQYF. CDR3 DNA: TGTGCCAGCAGTTTCCCGTTGGTCTCCTACGAGCAGTACTTC.

The chain combines TRBV29-1 with TRBJ1-2; D possibly corresponds to TRBD1 (5 bases). This CDR3 is built from 12 residues. The ends were cut back, 0 bases at V and 7 bases at J, with 9 bases in the middle. The germline V gene encodes CDR1 SQVTM and CDR2 ANQGSEA. The CDR3, as DNA: TGCAGCGTTGAAGATCAGCAGGGTGGCTACACCTTC. Translated: CSVEDQQGGYTF.

The V and J genes are TRBV30 and TRBJ2-1, with 11 nucleotides matching TRBD2. V lost 4 bases to trimming and J lost 0 bases; unmatched junction nucleotides: 11. CDR1 and CDR2 (germline): GTSNPN, SVGIG (reference sequence). CDR3 length equals 18 residues. The CDR3 coding sequence is TGTGCCTGGATATTGGCTAGCGGGAGGTCCAGCTCCTACAATGAGCAGTTCTTC. Translated: CAWILASGRSSSYNEQFF.

This chain connects TRBV29-1 to TRBJ1-2, with no clear D. This CDR3 contains 8 residues. The V end was cut by 7 bases, the J end by 8 bases, with 5 bases between. Per the germline V gene, CDR1 is SQVTM and CDR2 is ANQGSEA. The DNA of the CDR3 is TGCAGCGCCCCCGGCTACACCTTC. Protein sequence: CSAPGYTF. The full variable domain, rest sourced from reference TRBV29-1 and TRBJ1-2, is SAVISQKPSRDICQRGTSLTIQCQVDSQVTMMFWYRQQPGQSLTLIATANQGSEATYESGFVIDKFPISRPNLTFSTLTVSNMSPEDSSIYLCSAPGYTFGSGTRLTVV.